The 14 T cell receptor beta chains reported below all come from one sample, sequenced in a study of glioma-infiltrating T cells. TCR alpha and beta CDR3 regions were amplified from RNA using iRepertoire nested multiplex PCR. MiXCR, run by TCRdb on the multiplex PCR reads, gives a single entry per CDR3 protein. The sample lists some 17,000 distinct CDR3 sequences; roughly 60% were seen once. The sample was glioma tissue, nonneoplastic brain tissue, or PBMCs (not recorded which). Receptor source: a human donor with low-grade glioma or glioblastoma, undergoing nonglioma brain surgery, or in good health (not recorded which).

The sample holds a few counts of this clonotype. The genes are TRBV20-1 and TRBJ1-6, with unresolved D. CDR3 length: 11 amino acids. Germline CDR1 is DFQATT and CDR2 is SNEGSKA (reference sequence). V gave up 3 bases and J gave up 3 bases, with 0 bases separating them. The CDR3 here is CSASYNSPLHF. DNA for the CDR3: TGCAGTGCTAGCTATAATTCACCCCTCCACTTT.

The rearrangement uses TRBV24-1 and TRBJ2-2; TRBD2 matches 10 bases. The CDR3 has 17 amino acids. Looked up from germline, CDR1 is KGHDR and CDR2 is SFDVKD. V was clipped by 3 bases and J by 4 bases; unmatched bases: 7. In DNA form, the CDR3 reads TGTGCCACCAGTGATCTGTCGGAGCGGGGGGGCACCGGGGAGCTGTTTTTT. Encoded protein: CATSDLSERGGTGELFF.

The chain joins TRBV5-5 to TRBJ1-2; no clear D. The germline V gene encodes CDR1 SGHKS and CDR2 YYEKEE (reference sequence). This CDR3 is built from 16 residues. Trimming left V 2 bases short and J 0 bases short, with 14 bases between. The CDR3 DNA sequence: TGTGCCAGCAGCTTCGGCCCCGTCTCCTCTAACTATGGCTACACCTTC. The encoded protein is CASSFGPVSSNYGYTF.

This chain links TRBV6-1 with TRBJ1-5, with no clear D. CDR1 is MNHNS, CDR2 SASEGT, per germline. The ends were cut back, 6 bases at V and 2 bases at J, with 14 bases in the middle. This CDR3 region has 15 residues. The CDR3 here is CASRRSIWGNQPQHF. CDR3 DNA: TGTGCCAGCAGAAGATCCATCTGGGGCAATCAGCCCCAGCATTTT.

The rearrangement links TRBV6-2 or TRBV6-3 to TRBJ1-2; tentatively, D is TRBD1 (5 bases). Per the germline V gene, CDR1 is MNHEY and CDR2 is SVGEGT. CDR3 length equals 13 residues. The V end was cut by 4 bases, the J end by 1 base, with 7 bases between. The CDR3 loop reads CASSSTVNYGYTF. The CDR3 DNA is TGTGCCAGCAGTTCGACAGTTAACTATGGCTACACCTTC.

Worth noting for this clonotype: This may stem from a read error, because a much larger clone lies one nucleotide away. The V and J genes are TRBV4-1 and TRBJ2-7; weak D call: TRBD1 (8 bases). The CDR3 loop spans 16 amino acids. Germline V lookup: CDR1 MGHRA, CDR2 YSYEKL. In DNA, the CDR3 is TGCGCCAGCATCCAAGGTTTAACAGGGGGGGCCTACGAGCAGTACTTC. Protein product: CASIQGLTGGAYEQYF.

The gene calls are TRBV19 and TRBJ2-7; TRBD2 agrees at 8 bases. Looked up from germline, CDR1 is LNHDA and CDR2 is SQIVND (reference sequence). CDR3 size: 15 residues. V lost 6 bases to trimming and J lost 1 base; unmatched junction nucleotides: 8. CDR3 protein: CASRSSGRGSYEQYF. The CDR3 nucleotides are TGTGCCAGTAGATCCAGCGGGAGAGGATCCTACGAGCAGTACTTC.

This chain connects TRBV20-1 to TRBJ1-1; TRBD1 matches 7 bases. The CDR3 runs to 13 residues. Looked up from germline, CDR1 is DFQATT and CDR2 is SNEGSKA (reference sequence). V lost 5 bases, J lost 4 bases, and 7 bases stayed unmatched. CDR3: CSAGRQGSTEAFF. For the CDR3, the DNA is TGCAGTGCTGGACGACAGGGAAGCACTGAAGCTTTCTTT.

This clonotype was seen repeatedly, ten times or more. V usage is TRBV7-6 and J usage is TRBJ1-1; a possible D gene is TRBD1 (5 bases). The CDR3 has 15 amino acids. CDR1 and CDR2 from the germline V gene are SGHVS and FNYEAQ. Trimming cost V 2 bases and J 2 bases, with 12 bases left between them. CDR3 amino acids: CASSLSGHRNTEAFF. DNA for the CDR3: TGTGCCAGCAGCTTATCAGGACACAGAAACACTGAAGCTTTCTTT.

On this clonotype itself: Germline and junction disagree at one end, which may indicate a read error. This sequence joins TRBV27 and TRBJ2-4; 8 nucleotides agree with TRBD2. The germline V gene has CDR1 MNHEY and CDR2 SMNVEV (reference sequence). The CDR3 contains 17 residues. The CDR3 sequence: CACSPQSAGGLRGIQYF. In DNA, the CDR3 is TGTGCCTGCAGCCCCCAGTCGGCGGGAGGTTTGAGGGGCATTCAGTACTTC.

This clonotype was observed many times. This rearrangement joins TRBV20-1 to TRBJ2-3; maybe TRBD2 (7 bases). CDR1 and CDR2 from the germline V gene are DFQATT and SNEGSKA (reference sequence). The CDR3 loop spans 15 amino acids. V dropped 3 bases and J dropped 4 bases, with 17 bases sitting between them. The CDR3 coding sequence is TGCAGTGCTAGGAGGGGGGGGGCCCAAGCAGATACGCAGTATTTT. Translating it yields CSARRGGAQADTQYF.

The chain links TRBV24-1 to TRBJ2-5; 8 positions match TRBD1. Trimming took 7 bases from V and 3 from J; bases not matched to a gene: 9. CDR1 and CDR2 from the germline V gene are KGHDR and SFDVKD. CDR3 length equals 15 residues. This chain's CDR3 is CATRRGQAGEETQYF. In DNA form, the CDR3 reads TGTGCCACCAGGAGGGGACAGGCCGGAGAAGAGACCCAGTACTTC.

The DNA of the CDR3 is TGTGCCAGCGGGTTAAAGCGGGAGTCGCGGAACACGCGAGGGACCGGGGAGCTGTTTTTT. It specifies CASGLKRESRNTRGTGELFF. The chain recombines TRBV2 with TRBJ2-2; 8 nucleotides match TRBD2. Germline V gives CDR1 SNHLY, CDR2 FYNNEI. CDR3 length equals 20 residues. Trimming cost V 8 bases and J 5 bases; bases outside gene matches: 25.

Regarding this clonotype: Just one base apart from a much larger clone, this may be a read error. The chain employs TRBV3-1 and TRBJ2-7; D is undetermined. The CDR3 is 13 amino acids. Germline V gene data show CDR1 as LGHDT and CDR2 as YNNKEL (reference sequence). Trimming removed 4 bases from V and 0 bases from J, with 7 bases in between. Written as DNA, the CDR3 is TGTGCCAGCAGCCTGTTGACCTCCTACGAGCAGTACTTC. Amino acid sequence: CASSLLTSYEQYF.